This T cell receptor (beta chain) was found in a study of OX40 agonist ivuxolimab in advanced cancers. As for the study in general: Patients got intravenous ivuxolimab at 0.01 to 10 mg/kg every 2 weeks. A diagnosis of hepatocellular carcinoma, melanoma, renal cell or head and neck cancer was present in dose-escalation patients.

Using immunoSEQ multiplex PCR, the repertoire was profiled, and TCRdb retains in-frame clones only, with some absent. The sample has about 94,000 clones, roughly 90% seen once. This clone has a single count. The length of the CDR3 is 16 residues. Per germline, CDR1 SGHDT and CDR2 YYEEEE. V lost 4 bases and J 4 bases, leaving 20 bases between the germline ends. This clonotype originated in an adult with an advanced solid tumor such as melanoma, head and neck, liver or kidney cancer. The specimen was CD4+ or CD8+ T cells sorted from blood, collected in a trial of the OX40 agonist ivuxolimab. The chain links TRBV5-6 to TRBJ1-2, with TRBD1 as a possible D gene (6 bases). The CDR3 DNA reads TGTGCCAGCAGCCCTGAGTTCGGGGGGCGACCCTATGGCTACACCTTC. It encodes CASSPEFGGRPYGYTF.